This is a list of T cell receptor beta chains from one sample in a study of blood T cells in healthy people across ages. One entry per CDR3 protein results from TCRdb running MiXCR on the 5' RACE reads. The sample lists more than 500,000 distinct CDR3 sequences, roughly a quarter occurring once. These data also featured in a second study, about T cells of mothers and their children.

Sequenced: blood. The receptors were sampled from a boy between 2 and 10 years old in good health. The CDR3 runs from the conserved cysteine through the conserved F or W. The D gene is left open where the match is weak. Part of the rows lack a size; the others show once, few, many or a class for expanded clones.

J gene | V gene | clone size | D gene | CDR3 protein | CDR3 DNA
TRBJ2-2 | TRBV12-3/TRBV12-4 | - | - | CASSRQQNTGELFF | TGTGCCAGCAGCAGACAGCAGAACACCGGGGAGCTGTTTTTT
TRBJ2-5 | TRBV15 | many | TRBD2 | CATSRDPGRQETQYF | TGTGCCACCAGCAGAGACCCCGGGAGGCAAGAGACCCAGTACTTC
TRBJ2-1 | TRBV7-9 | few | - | CASSPRTTSSYNEQFF | TGTGCCAGCAGCCCCCGGACCACCAGCTCCTACAATGAGCAGTTCTTC
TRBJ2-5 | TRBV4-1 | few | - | CASSQGSWGQETQYF | TGCGCCAGCAGCCAAGGGTCTTGGGGGCAAGAGACCCAGTACTTC
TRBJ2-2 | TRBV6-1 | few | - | CASRRVLVDTGELFF | TGTGCCAGCAGGAGGGTGCTAGTTGACACCGGGGAGCTGTTTTTT
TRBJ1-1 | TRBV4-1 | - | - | CASSEGPYTEAFF | TGCGCCAGCAGCGAGGGACCATACACTGAAGCTTTCTTT
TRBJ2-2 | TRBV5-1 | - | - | CASSLGLVGNTGELFF | TGCGCCAGCAGCCTGGGGCTAGTTGGGAACACCGGGGAGCTGTTTTTT
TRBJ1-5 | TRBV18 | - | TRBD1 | CASSPDRGLQPQHF | TGTGCCAGCTCTCCCGACAGGGGGCTTCAGCCCCAGCATTTT
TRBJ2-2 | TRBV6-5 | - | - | CASSYSKTGYTGELFF | TGTGCCAGCAGTTACTCGAAAACAGGGTACACCGGGGAGCTGTTTTTT
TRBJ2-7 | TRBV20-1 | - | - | CSARGSTRDPYEQYF | TGCAGTGCTAGAGGTTCGACGCGGGACCCCTACGAGCAGTACTTC
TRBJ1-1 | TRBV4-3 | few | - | CASSRNGNTEAFF | TGCGCCAGCAGCCGGAACGGGAACACTGAAGCTTTCTTT
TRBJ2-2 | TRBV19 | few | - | CASTSRTGRGTGELFF | TGTGCCAGTACCAGCCGGACAGGGAGGGGAACCGGGGAGCTGTTTTTT
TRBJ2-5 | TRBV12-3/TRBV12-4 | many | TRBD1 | CASSLLGTEETQYF | TGTGCCAGCAGTTTACTCGGGACAGAAGAGACCCAGTACTTC
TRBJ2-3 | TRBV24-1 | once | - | CATSDVGGPAPQYF | TGTGCCACCAGTGATGTCGGGGGCCCAGCTCCGCAGTATTTT
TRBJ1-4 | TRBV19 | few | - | CASSPINNPEKFF | TGTGCCAGTAGTCCAATAAACAACCCCGAGAAGTTTTTT
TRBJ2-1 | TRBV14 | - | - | CASSPTGLIYNEQFF | TGTGCCAGCAGCCCGACTGGACTTATTTACAATGAGCAGTTCTTC
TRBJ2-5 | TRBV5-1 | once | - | CASSLGEIVTQHF | TGCGCCAGCAGTTTAGGGGAGATTGTGACCCAGCACTTC
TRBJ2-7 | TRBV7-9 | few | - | CASSLALRGGQYF | TGTGCCAGCAGCTTAGCGCTTAGGGGAGGACAGTACTTC
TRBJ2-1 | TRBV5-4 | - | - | CASSPYTDEQFF | TGTGCCAGCAGCCCTTATACCGATGAGCAGTTCTTC
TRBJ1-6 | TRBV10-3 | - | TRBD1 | CAISAGQGYNSPLHF | TGTGCCATCAGTGCGGGACAGGGGTATAATTCACCCCTCCACTTT
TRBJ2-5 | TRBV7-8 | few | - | CASSLDWLLQETQYF | TGTGCCAGCAGCTTAGACTGGTTACTCCAAGAGACCCAGTACTTC
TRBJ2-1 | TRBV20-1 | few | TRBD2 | CSAIGTSGGSSNEQFF | TGCAGTGCTATAGGGACTAGCGGGGGGTCCTCCAATGAGCAGTTCTTC
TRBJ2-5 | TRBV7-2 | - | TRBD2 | CASSLGALAGGEQYF | TGTGCCAGCAGCTTAGGGGCCTTGGCGGGAGGAGAGCAGTACTTC
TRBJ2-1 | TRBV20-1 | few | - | CSARDSEGGYNEQFF | TGCAGTGCTAGAGATTCGGAAGGGGGGTACAATGAGCAGTTCTTC
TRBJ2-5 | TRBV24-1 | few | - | CANLQVTQETQYF | TGTGCCAACCTACAGGTCACCCAAGAGACCCAGTACTTC
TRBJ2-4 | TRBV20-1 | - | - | CSARATGLAKNIQYF | TGCAGTGCTAGAGCGACAGGACTAGCCAAAAACATTCAGTACTTC
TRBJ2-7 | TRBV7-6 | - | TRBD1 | CASSSWTGGDEQYF | TGTGCCAGCAGCTCGTGGACAGGGGGAGACGAGCAGTACTTC
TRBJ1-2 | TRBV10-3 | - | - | CAIGQSGNYGYTF | TGTGCCATCGGACAGTCGGGCAACTATGGCTACACCTTC
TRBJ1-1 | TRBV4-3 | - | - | CASSQERARNHEAFF | TGCGCCAGCAGCCAAGAAAGGGCCAGGAACCATGAAGCTTTCTTT
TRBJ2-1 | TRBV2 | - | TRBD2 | CASRGLAGTYNEQFF | TGTGCCAGCCGGGGACTAGCGGGAACCTACAATGAGCAGTTCTTC
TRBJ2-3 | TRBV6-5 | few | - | CASSYSRGSDTQYF | TGTGCCAGCAGTTACTCCCGCGGGTCAGATACGCAGTATTTT
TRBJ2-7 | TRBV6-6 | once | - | CASSYSITYEQYF | TGTGCCAGCAGTTACTCGATTACCTACGAGCAGTACTTC
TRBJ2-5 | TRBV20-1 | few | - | CSASISSQETQYF | TGCAGTGCTAGTATAAGCTCTCAAGAGACCCAGTACTTC
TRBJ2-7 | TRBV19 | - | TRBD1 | CASSTVRDRGASSYEQYF | TGTGCCAGTAGTACAGTCCGGGACAGGGGCGCTAGCTCCTACGAGCAGTACTTC
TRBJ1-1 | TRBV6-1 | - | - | CASSERGSRSPEAFF | TGTGCCAGCAGTGAAAGGGGCAGTCGGAGCCCTGAAGCTTTCTTT
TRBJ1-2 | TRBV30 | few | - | CAWSYSTYYGYTF | TGTGCCTGGAGCTACTCGACATACTATGGCTACACCTTC
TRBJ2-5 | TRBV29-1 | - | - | CSVPWETQYF | TGCAGCGTCCCTTGGGAGACCCAGTACTTC
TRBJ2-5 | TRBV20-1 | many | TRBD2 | CSAREVAGTQFETQYF | TGCAGTGCTAGAGAAGTAGCGGGGACTCAGTTTGAGACCCAGTACTTC
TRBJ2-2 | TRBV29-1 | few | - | CSVHSATGELFF | TGCAGCGTTCATAGTGCCACCGGGGAGCTGTTTTTT
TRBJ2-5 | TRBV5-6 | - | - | CASSRVLLGETQYF | TGTGCCAGCAGCAGGGTTCTTTTGGGGGAGACCCAGTACTTC
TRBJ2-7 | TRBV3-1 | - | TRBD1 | CASSIRPGQPYEQYF | TGTGCCAGCAGCATCCGCCCGGGACAGCCCTACGAGCAGTACTTC
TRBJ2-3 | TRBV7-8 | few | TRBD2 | CASSLAWTSGDTQYF | TGTGCCAGCAGCTTAGCCTGGACTAGCGGCGATACGCAGTATTTT
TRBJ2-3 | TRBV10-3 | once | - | CAISDEGKSTDTQYF | TGTGCCATCAGTGACGAAGGGAAAAGCACAGATACGCAGTATTTT
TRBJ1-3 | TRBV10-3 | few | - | CAIRGGGSGNTIYF | TGTGCCATCAGAGGTGGGGGCTCTGGAAACACCATATATTTT